Sequencing of this T cell receptor beta chain was carried out in a study of blood T cells in healthy people across ages. It was with a sample-barcoded 5' primer and a J-beta primer mix that a second PCR of roughly 7 to 12 cycles was run. One entry per CDR3 protein results from TCRdb running MiXCR on the 5' RACE reads. The data show hundreds of thousands of distinct CDR3 sequences, less than 60% seen once. Study-wide findings and caveats: The recorded TCR beta diversity per million T cells decreased in a roughly linear manner with age.

This clonotype was picked up a small number of times. The antigen remains undetermined. Per germline, CDR1 MNHEY and CDR2 SMNVEV (reference sequence). This CDR3 comprises 15 residues. J lost 1 base, V lost 7 bases, and 8 bases had no gene match. This receptor was identified in a man older than 75 in good health. The sequencing input was blood. The J gene is TRBJ2-3, the V gene TRBV27; 7 bases are a match to TRBD2. In nucleotides, the CDR3 is TGTGCCAGCAAGTTAGGCGGGAGACGCACAGATACGCAGTATTTT. This encodes CASKLGGRRTDTQYF.